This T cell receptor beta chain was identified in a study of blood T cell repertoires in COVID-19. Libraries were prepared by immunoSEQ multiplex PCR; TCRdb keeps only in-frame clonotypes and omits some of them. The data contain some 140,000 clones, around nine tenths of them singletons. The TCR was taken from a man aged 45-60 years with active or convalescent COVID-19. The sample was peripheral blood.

The CDR3 DNA reads TGTGCCATCAGTGCGACCGGACAGGGCGACACCGGGGAGCTGTTTTTT. Protein: CAISATGQGDTGELFF. The chain joins TRBV10-3 to TRBJ2-2; 8 nucleotides agree with TRBD1. The junction had 7 bases not matched to a gene; V was cut back by 4 bases and J by 3 bases. The CDR3 consists of 16 residues. CDR1 is ENHRY, CDR2 SYGVKD, per germline.